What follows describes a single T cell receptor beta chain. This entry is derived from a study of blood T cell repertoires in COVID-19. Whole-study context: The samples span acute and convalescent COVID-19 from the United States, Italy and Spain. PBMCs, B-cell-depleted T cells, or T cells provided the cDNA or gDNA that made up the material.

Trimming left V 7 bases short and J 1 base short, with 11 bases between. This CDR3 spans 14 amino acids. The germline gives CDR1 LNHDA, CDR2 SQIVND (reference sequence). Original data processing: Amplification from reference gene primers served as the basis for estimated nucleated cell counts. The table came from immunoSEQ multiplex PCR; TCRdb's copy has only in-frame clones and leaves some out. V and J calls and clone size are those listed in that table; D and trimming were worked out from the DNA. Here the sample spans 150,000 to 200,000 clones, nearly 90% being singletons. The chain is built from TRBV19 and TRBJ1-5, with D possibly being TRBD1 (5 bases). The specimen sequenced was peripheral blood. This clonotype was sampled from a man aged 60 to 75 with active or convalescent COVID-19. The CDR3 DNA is TGTGCCAGTATGCAGGGTTCAAGCAATCAGCCCCAGCATTTT. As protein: CASMQGSSNQPQHF.